The 24 T cell receptor beta chains below all came from one sample that was sequenced in a study of vaccination and CD4 T cells after COVID-19. No cognate antigen is known for these TCRs. The assay that was used to sequence DNA from cultured CD4+ T cells was the Oncomine TCR Beta short-read assay. One entry per CDR3 protein, called by TCRdb with MiXCR from the PCR reads. The data contain under 20,000 distinct CDR3 sequences, about three quarters of them singletons. Treatment here: 10-day PBMC culture with coronavirus spike peptide pools or control peptides (ViraFEST assay). The specimen comprised CD4+ T cells from blood, cultured in vitro, sampled after SARS-CoV-2 vaccination. These receptors were collected from a human donor who received a COVID-19 vaccine.

The genes are TRBV10-1 and TRBJ2-3; maybe TRBD2 (6 bases). V lost 6 bases and J lost 0, with 22 bases in between. Germline V CDR1 and CDR2: WNHNN, SYGVQD (reference sequence). The CDR3 length is 18 residues. CDR3 sequence: CASSQFETRGLSTDTQYF. DNA for the CDR3: TGCGCCAGCAGCCAATTTGAGACGCGGGGCCTAAGCACAGATACGCAGTATTTT.

CDR3 region: CASSYPGGMEQYF. CDR3 bases: TGTGCCAGCAGTTACCCCGGAGGGATGGAGCAGTACTTC. The chain couples TRBV6-5 to TRBJ2-7, with D possibly being TRBD2 (6 bases). Germline loops: CDR1 MNHEY, CDR2 SVGAGI. This CDR3 contains 13 residues. Trimming cost V 2 bases and J 7 bases, with 12 bases left between them.

The gene calls are TRBV12-3 or TRBV12-4 and TRBJ2-7; TRBD2 agrees at 7 bases. This CDR3 is 13 amino acids long. V shed 3 bases, J shed 6 bases, and the junction held 5 bases outside the gene matches. CDR3 DNA: TGTGCCAGCAGTTTGGCGGGGGTTGCCGAGCAGTACTTC. As protein: CASSLAGVAEQYF.

The chain recombines TRBV19 with TRBJ1-1; D is ambiguous. Trimming removed 8 bases from V and 2 bases from J, with 9 bases in between. The CDR3 length is 12 residues. Germline V gene sequence: CDR1 LNHDA, CDR2 SQIVND (reference sequence). The chain's CDR3 is CASGHLNTEAFF. The CDR3 coding sequence is TGTGCCAGTGGCCATCTTAACACTGAAGCTTTCTTT.

The rearrangement uses TRBV19 and TRBJ2-5, with 15 positions matching TRBD2. V was pared by 5 bases and J by 0 bases, with 7 bases of the junction left unmatched. This CDR3 has 18 amino acids. The germline CDR1 and CDR2 sequences are LNHDA and SQIVND (reference sequence). CDR3 in DNA: TGTGCCAGTAGTGCCGGGACTAGCGGGGGGCTGTACCAAGAGACCCAGTACTTC. It is translated as CASSAGTSGGLYQETQYF.

The V and J genes are TRBV20-1 and TRBJ1-5; no clear D. V shed 3 bases and J shed 6 bases, with 12 bases lying between them. There are 13 residues in the CDR3. Germline loops: CDR1 DFQATT, CDR2 SNEGSKA (reference sequence). CDR3 sequence (DNA): TGCAGTGCTAGGTATAGGGTCGGTCAGCCCCAGCATTTT. Its translation is CSARYRVGQPQHF.

The rearrangement joins TRBV20-1 to TRBJ2-3, with D perhaps TRBD2 (6 bases). Trimming cost V 6 bases and J 1 base, with 17 bases left between them. This CDR3 comprises 15 residues. Germline-derived CDR1 and CDR2 are DFQATT and SNEGSKA (reference sequence). The CDR3 here is CSANSGRGRTDTQYF. The CDR3 bases are TGCAGTGCCAACTCCGGGCGGGGTCGCACAGATACGCAGTATTTT.

This rearrangement joins TRBV14 to TRBJ1-2; perhaps TRBD1 as D (6 bases). V gave up 9 bases and J gave up 3 bases, with 14 bases separating them. Germline V gene lookup returns CDR1 SGHDN and CDR2 FVKESK. This CDR3 is 13 amino acids long. The CDR3 loop is CASSKQGDYGYTF. The CDR3 bases are TGTGCCAGTAGTAAACAGGGTGACTATGGCTACACCTTC.

The chain couples TRBV12-3 or TRBV12-4 to TRBJ1-5, with unresolved D. The CDR3 extends over 14 amino acids. V lost 1 base and J lost 6, with 10 bases in between. The CDR3 coding sequence is TGTGCCAGCAGTTTAGATTTATCGGGTCAGCCCCAGCATTTT. Its translation is CASSLDLSGQPQHF.

V is TRBV6-1 and J is TRBJ1-5; D call uncertain. The CDR3 length is 15 residues. The germline V gene encodes CDR1 MNHNS and CDR2 SASEGT. Deletions cut 3 bases from V and 0 bases from J, with 9 bases between. Here the CDR3 reads CASSDWVNSNQPQHF. Here the CDR3 DNA reads TGTGCCAGCAGTGATTGGGTTAATAGCAATCAGCCCCAGCATTTT.

The chain links TRBV10-2 to TRBJ2-1, with a weak D call TRBD2 (7 bases). This CDR3 region has 16 residues. V was clipped by 2 bases and J by 7 bases, with 18 bases between them. The germline gives CDR1 WSHSY, CDR2 SAAADI. DNA of the CDR3: TGCGCCAGCAGTGAGCTCGCGGGGGCCGCGGGTAATGAGCAGTTCTTC. Protein sequence: CASSELAGAAGNEQFF.

This clonotype is a singleton in its sample. The chain is built from TRBV7-2 and TRBJ1-3, with D unclear. The ends were cut back, 4 bases at V and 2 bases at J, with 12 bases in the middle. There are 15 residues in the CDR3. CDR1 and CDR2 from the germline V gene are SGHTA and FQGNSA. CDR3 nucleotide sequence: TGTGCCAGCAGCTCCAACGGTTTCACTGGAAACACCATATATTTT. It is translated as CASSSNGFTGNTIYF. Full variable domain (missing parts from reference TRBV7-2 and TRBJ1-3): GAGVSQSPSNKVTEKGKDVELRCDPISGHTALYWYRQSLGQGLEFLIYFQGNSAPDKSGLPSDRFSAERTGGSVSTLTIQRTQQEDSAVYLCASSSNGFTGNTIYFGEGSWLTVV.

The chain uses TRBV30 and TRBJ1-1; 7 nucleotides line up with TRBD1. The CDR3 runs 16 residues. V gave up 4 bases and J gave up 1 base; unmatched junction bases: 12. Germline V CDR1 and CDR2: GTSNPN, SVGIG (reference sequence). Here the CDR3 DNA reads TGTGCCTGGACCTCAAACACCGGGACAGAGAACACTGAAGCTTTCTTT. Translating it yields CAWTSNTGTENTEAFF.

This clonotype was counted once. The gene calls are TRBV19 and TRBJ1-1, with unresolved D. Germline loops: CDR1 LNHDA, CDR2 SQIVND (reference sequence). This CDR3 comprises 13 residues. V was trimmed by 2 bases and J by 0 bases, leaving 4 bases between them. The CDR3 reads CASSISVNTEAFF. CDR3 bases: TGTGCCAGTAGTATATCGGTGAACACTGAAGCTTTCTTT.

The chain recombines TRBV5-1 with TRBJ1-5; D not resolved. This CDR3 is built from 15 residues. Germline V gene sequence: CDR1 SGHRS, CDR2 YFSETQ. V dropped 4 bases and J dropped 0 bases, with 11 bases sitting between them. The DNA of the CDR3 is TGCGCCAGCAGCGCGGCAGGAGATAGCAATCAGCCCCAGCATTTT. It yields the protein CASSAAGDSNQPQHF.

The rearrangement links TRBV20-1 to TRBJ2-2; 8 positions agree with TRBD1. V dropped 5 bases and J dropped 0; count of bases not matched to a gene: 8. The CDR3 spans 16 residues. In germline, CDR1 is DFQATT, CDR2 SNEGSKA (reference sequence). The CDR3 reads CSAGIGQGANTGELFF. Written as DNA, the CDR3 is TGCAGTGCTGGAATTGGACAGGGCGCGAACACCGGGGAGCTGTTTTTT.

This chain links TRBV3-1 with TRBJ2-5, with no clear D. The CDR3 has 13 amino acids. CDR1 LGHDT and CDR2 YNNKEL come from the germline V gene (reference sequence). V lost 1 base and J 5 bases, leaving 8 bases between the germline ends. The CDR3 DNA reads as TGTGCCAGCAGCCAAGTAAAGGGTGAGACCCAGTACTTC. It is translated as CASSQVKGETQYF.

This clonotype was picked up a small number of times. The gene calls are TRBV15 and TRBJ2-5; 9 bases match TRBD2. The germline V gene encodes CDR1 LNHNV and CDR2 YYDKDF (reference sequence). J gave up 3 bases and V 0 bases, and 2 bases lay outside the gene matches. The CDR3 has 15 residues. As DNA, the CDR3 is TGTGCCACCAGCAGAGATCCTAGCGGGGAAGAGACCCAGTACTTC. Residues: CATSRDPSGEETQYF.

This chain connects TRBV11-3 to TRBJ1-1, with unresolved D. With 5 bases removed from V and 0 bases from J, the gap between germline ends came to 10 bases. This CDR3 comprises 14 residues. Germline V CDR1 and CDR2: SGHNT, YENEEA. CDR3 nucleotides: TGTGCCAGCAGCAGACTGACATTGAACACTGAAGCTTTCTTT. Translated, it gives CASSRLTLNTEAFF.

This sequence joins TRBV19 and TRBJ1-5; no definite D call. CDR1 and CDR2 from the germline V gene are LNHDA and SQIVND (reference sequence). V dropped 7 bases and J dropped 1 base, with 14 bases sitting between them. The CDR3 contains 15 residues. The CDR3 reads CASKNEEHSNQPQHF. The CDR3 DNA reads TGTGCCAGTAAAAACGAGGAACACAGCAATCAGCCCCAGCATTTT.

This chain uses TRBV12-3 or TRBV12-4 with TRBJ2-5, with a tentative D call TRBD1 (6 bases). The CDR3 has 16 amino acids. V was cut by 5 bases and J by 5 bases, with 21 bases left in between. CDR3 coding DNA: TGTGCCAGCAGTCCCAGGGGAAGGGAACGTCGGGAGACCCAGTACTTC. It is translated as CASSPRGRERRETQYF.

The chain is built from TRBV6-1 and TRBJ2-5; the match to TRBD1 covers 7 bases. The CDR3 covers 13 residues. The trim removed 7 bases at V and 4 bases at J, leaving 6 bases unmatched. Germline loops: CDR1 MNHNS, CDR2 SASEGT. The CDR3 loop reads CASTRQGLETQYF. The DNA for the CDR3 is TGTGCCAGCACCCGACAGGGTTTAGAGACCCAGTACTTC.

The CDR3 DNA is TGCGCCAGCAGTGATAGCGGGGGGGCGGGCAATGAGCAGTTCTTC. Translated: CASSDSGGAGNEQFF. The rearrangement uses TRBV10-1 and TRBJ2-1; 11 positions agree with TRBD2. CDR3 length equals 15 residues. V lost 3 bases and J lost 6; bases outside the gene matches: 4. CDR1 WNHNN and CDR2 SYGVQD come from the germline V gene (reference sequence).

The CDR3 DNA follows: TGTGCCAGCAGCAAAGCTGGGACGGAAGAGACCCAGTACTTC. Amino acid sequence: CASSKAGTEETQYF. The V and J genes are TRBV21-1 and TRBJ2-5; TRBD1, the table's D call, lacks a check against the DNA. TRBV21-1 is designated a pseudogene. The CDR3 length is 14 residues.